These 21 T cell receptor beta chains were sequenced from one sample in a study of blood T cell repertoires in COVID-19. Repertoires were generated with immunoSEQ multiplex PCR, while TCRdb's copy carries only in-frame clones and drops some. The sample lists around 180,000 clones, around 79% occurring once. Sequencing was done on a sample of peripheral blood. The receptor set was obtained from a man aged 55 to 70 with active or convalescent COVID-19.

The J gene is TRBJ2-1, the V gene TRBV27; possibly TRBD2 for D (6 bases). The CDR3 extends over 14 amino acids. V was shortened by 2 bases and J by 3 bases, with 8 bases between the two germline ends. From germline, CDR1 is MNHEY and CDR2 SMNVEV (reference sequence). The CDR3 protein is CASSLGTGYNEQFF. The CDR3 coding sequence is TGTGCCAGCAGTTTAGGGACTGGCTACAATGAGCAGTTCTTC.

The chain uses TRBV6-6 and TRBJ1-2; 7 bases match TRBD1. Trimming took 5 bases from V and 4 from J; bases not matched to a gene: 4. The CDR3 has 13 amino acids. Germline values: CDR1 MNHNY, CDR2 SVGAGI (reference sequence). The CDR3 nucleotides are TGTGCCAGCAGTAATGGGACAGTCTATGGCTACACCTTC. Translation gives CASSNGTVYGYTF.

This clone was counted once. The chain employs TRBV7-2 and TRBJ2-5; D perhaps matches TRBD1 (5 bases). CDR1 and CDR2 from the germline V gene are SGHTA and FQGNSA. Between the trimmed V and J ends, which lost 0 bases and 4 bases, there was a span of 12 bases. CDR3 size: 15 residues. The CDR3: CASSLAHRSVETQYF. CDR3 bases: TGTGCCAGCAGCTTAGCACACAGGAGTGTAGAGACCCAGTACTTC.

The CDR3 loop is CASHPRERENGEQYF. As DNA, the CDR3 is TGTGCCAGCCACCCCAGGGAGCGGGAGAATGGCGAGCAGTACTTC. This chain links TRBV2 with TRBJ2-7; TRBD2 matches 8 bases. The CDR3 is made up of 15 amino acids. The V segment lost 8 bases and the J segment 6 bases; nucleotides outside the gene matches: 15. From germline, CDR1 is SNHLY and CDR2 FYNNEI.

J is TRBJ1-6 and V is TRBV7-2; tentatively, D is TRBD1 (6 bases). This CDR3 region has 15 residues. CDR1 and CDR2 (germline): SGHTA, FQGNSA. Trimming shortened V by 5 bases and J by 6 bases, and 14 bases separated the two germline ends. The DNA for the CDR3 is TGTGCCAGCAGCCCCGGCGGGGGGCGTAATTCACCCCTCCACTTT. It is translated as CASSPGGGRNSPLHF. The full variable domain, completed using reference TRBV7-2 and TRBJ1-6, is GAGVSQSPSNKVTEKGKDVELRCDPISGHTALYWYRQSLGQGLEFLIYFQGNSAPDKSGLPSDRFSAERTGGSVSTLTIQRTQQEDSAVYLCASSPGGGRNSPLHFGNGTRLTVT.

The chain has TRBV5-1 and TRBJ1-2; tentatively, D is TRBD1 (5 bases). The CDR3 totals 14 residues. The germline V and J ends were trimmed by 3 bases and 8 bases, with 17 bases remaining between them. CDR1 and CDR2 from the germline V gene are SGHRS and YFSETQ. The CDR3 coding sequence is TGCGCCAGCAGCTCCGATGGGAGGGGTGGGGGCTACACCTTC. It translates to CASSSDGRGGGYTF.

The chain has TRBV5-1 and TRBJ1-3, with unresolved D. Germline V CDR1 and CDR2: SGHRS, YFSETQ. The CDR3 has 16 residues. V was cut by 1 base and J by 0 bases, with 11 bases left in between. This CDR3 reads CASSLSLDISGNTIYF. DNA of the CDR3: TGCGCCAGCAGCTTGTCTTTAGATATCTCTGGAAACACCATATATTTT.

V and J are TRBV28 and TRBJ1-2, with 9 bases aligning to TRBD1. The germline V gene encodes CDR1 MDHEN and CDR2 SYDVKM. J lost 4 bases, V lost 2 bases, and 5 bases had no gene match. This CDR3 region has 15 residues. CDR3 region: CASSLGGQGGYGYTF. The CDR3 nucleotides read TGTGCCAGCAGTTTAGGGGGACAGGGAGGCTATGGCTACACCTTC.

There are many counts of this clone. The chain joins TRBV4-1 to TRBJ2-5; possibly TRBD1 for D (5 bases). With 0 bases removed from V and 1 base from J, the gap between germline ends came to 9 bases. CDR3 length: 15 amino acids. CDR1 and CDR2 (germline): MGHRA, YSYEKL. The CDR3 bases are TGCGCCAGCAGCCAAGAAAGCAGGGCCCAAGAGACCCAGTACTTC. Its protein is CASSQESRAQETQYF.

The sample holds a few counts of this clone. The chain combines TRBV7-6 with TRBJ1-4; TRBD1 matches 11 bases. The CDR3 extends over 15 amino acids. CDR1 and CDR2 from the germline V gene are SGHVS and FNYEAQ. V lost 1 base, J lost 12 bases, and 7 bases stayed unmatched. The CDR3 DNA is TGTGCCAGCAGCTTAGTGGGGACAGGGGGATCGGAACTGTTTTTT. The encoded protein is CASSLVGTGGSELFF.

In nucleotides, the CDR3 is TGTGCCAGCAGCCCCGGTGTCGGTAGTACCGGGGAGCTGTTTTTT. Translating gives CASSPGVGSTGELFF. The chain joins TRBV11-3 to TRBJ2-2, with no clear D. Per germline, CDR1 SGHNT and CDR2 YENEEA. The V end was cut by 5 bases, the J end by 5 bases, with 15 bases between. CDR3 length: 15 amino acids.

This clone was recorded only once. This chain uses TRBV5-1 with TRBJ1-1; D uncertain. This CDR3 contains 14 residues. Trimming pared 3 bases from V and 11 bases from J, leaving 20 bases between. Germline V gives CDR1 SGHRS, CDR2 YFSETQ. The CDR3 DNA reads TGCGCCAGCAGCTCCGAACCATCGAGGGCGCAGGCTTTCTTT. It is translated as CASSSEPSRAQAFF.

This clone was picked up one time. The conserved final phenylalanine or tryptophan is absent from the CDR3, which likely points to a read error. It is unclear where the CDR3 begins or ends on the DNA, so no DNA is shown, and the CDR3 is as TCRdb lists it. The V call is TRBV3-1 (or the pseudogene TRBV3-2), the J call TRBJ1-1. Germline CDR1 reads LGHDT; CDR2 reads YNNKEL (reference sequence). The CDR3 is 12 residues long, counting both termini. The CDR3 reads CASSQLVSGLIL.

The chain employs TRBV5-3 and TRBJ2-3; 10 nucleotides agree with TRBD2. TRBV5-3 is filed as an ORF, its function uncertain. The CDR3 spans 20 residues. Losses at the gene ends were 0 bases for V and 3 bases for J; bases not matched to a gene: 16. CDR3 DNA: TGTGCCAGAAGCTTGGTTCCGGTGAGGACTAGCGGAAGCTTGACAGATACGCAGTATTTT. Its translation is CARSLVPVRTSGSLTDTQYF.

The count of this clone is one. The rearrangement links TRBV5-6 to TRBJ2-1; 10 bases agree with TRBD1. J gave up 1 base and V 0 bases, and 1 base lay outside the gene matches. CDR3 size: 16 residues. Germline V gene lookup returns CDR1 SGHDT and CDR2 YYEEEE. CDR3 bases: TGTGCCAGCAGCTTGGTGGGACAGGGGTCCTACAATGAGCAGTTCTTC. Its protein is CASSLVGQGSYNEQFF.

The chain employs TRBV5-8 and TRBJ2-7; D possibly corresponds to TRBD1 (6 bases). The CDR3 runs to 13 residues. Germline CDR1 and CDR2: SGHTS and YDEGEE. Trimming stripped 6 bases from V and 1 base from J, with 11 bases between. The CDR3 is CASNRAISYEQYF. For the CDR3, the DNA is TGTGCCAGCAACAGGGCCATTTCCTACGAGCAGTACTTC.

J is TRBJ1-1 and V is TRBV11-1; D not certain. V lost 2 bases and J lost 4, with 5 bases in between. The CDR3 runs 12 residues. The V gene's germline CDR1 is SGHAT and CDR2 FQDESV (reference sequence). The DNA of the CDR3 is TGTGCCAGCAGCTTAACACCCACTGAAGCTTTCTTT. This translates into CASSLTPTEAFF.

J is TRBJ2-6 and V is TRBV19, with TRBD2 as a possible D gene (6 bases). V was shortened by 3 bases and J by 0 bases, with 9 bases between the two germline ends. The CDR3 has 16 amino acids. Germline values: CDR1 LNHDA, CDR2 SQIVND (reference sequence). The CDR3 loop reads CASSIAGSSGANVLTF. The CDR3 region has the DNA TGTGCCAGTAGTATTGCGGGAAGCTCTGGGGCCAACGTCCTGACTTTC.

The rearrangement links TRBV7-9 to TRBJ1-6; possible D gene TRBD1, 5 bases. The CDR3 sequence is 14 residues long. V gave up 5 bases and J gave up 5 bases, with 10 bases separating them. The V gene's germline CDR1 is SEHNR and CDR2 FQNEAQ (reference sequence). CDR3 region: CASSGGMNNSPLHF. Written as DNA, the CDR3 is TGTGCCAGCAGCGGGGGGATGAATAATTCACCCCTCCACTTT.

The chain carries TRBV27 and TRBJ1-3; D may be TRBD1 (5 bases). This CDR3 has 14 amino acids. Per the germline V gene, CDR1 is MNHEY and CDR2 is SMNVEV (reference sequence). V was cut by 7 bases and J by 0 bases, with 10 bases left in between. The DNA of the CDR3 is TGTGCCAGCAAGAGACAGAGCTCTGGAAACACCATATATTTT. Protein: CASKRQSSGNTIYF.

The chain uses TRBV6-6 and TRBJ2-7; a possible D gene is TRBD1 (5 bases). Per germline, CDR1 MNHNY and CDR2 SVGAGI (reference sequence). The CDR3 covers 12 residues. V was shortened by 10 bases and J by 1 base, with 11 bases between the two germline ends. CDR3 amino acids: CATTRQSYEQYF. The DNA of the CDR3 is TGTGCCACAACCAGACAGTCCTACGAGCAGTACTTC.